This TCR beta chain originates from a study of PD-L1 blockade in urothelial cancer. Time point denoted: pretreatment peripheral blood. Method: immunoSEQ multiplex PCR; TCRdb's copy keeps in-frame clones and lacks some. Of 90,000 or so clones listed, around 90% are singletons. The CDR3 totals 14 residues. With 8 bases removed from V and 6 bases from J, the gap between germline ends came to 20 bases. CDR1 LNHDA and CDR2 SQIVND come from the germline V gene (reference sequence). The chain is built from TRBV19 and TRBJ2-7; maybe TRBD2 (6 bases). Sample: PBMCs, taken around atezolizumab (anti-PD-L1) treatment. The clonotype originates from a man in his 60s with urothelial cancer. CDR3 protein: CASGDSSPVREQYF. The CDR3, as DNA: TGTGCCAGTGGGGACTCCTCTCCGGTCCGCGAGCAGTACTTC.